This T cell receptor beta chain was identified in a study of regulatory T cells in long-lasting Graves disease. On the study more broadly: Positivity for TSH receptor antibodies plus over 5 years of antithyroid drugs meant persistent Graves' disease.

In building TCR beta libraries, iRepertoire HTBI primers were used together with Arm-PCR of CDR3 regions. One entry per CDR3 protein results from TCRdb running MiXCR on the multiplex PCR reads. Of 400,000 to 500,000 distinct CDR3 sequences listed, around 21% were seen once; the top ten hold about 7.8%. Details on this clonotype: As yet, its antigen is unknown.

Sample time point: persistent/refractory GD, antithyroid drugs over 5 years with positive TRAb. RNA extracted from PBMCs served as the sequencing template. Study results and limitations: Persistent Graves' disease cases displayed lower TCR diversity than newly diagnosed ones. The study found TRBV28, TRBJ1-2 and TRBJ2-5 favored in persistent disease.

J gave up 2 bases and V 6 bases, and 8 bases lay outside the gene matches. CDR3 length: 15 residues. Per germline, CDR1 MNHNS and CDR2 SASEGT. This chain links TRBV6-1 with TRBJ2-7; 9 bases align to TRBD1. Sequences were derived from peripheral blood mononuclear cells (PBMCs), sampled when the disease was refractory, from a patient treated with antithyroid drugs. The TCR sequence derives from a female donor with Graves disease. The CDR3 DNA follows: TGTGCCAGCAGGGTCCGGGACAGGGTTACCTACGAGCAGTACTTC. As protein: CASRVRDRVTYEQYF.